These T cell receptor beta chains were read from a single sample in a study of beta chain features in type 1 diabetes. Generated by immunoSEQ multiplex PCR, the TCRdb table keeps only in-frame clones and is missing some. The sample includes roughly 610,000 clones, roughly 15% of them seen just once. What was sequenced was naive CD4+ T cells from blood. The receptors derive from a man between 18 and 35 years old in good health. The CDR3 runs from the conserved cysteine through the conserved F or W. The order of the fields is clone size, V gene, CDR3 protein. Clone size is stated in some rows and not others, as once, few, many or a class when expanded.

>once|TRBV11-3
CASSQPSLTGELFF
>.|TRBV5-4
CASSSGLSNQPQHF
>.|TRBV15
CATSRGSGNTIYF
>.|TRBV7-3
CASSLGTSVNEQFF
>few|TRBV5-1
CASTFQPLNTGELFF
>.|TRBV5-4
CASSLDRSGANVLTF
>few|TRBV7-2
CASSHPRAYEQYF
>few|TRBV10-3
CAISDRDRGGSYEQYF
>few|TRBV28
CASTVYLRVTEAFF
>.|TRBV27
CASSRKASGRNYQETQYF